The 3 T cell receptor beta chains given below trace back to one sample, sequenced in a study of blood T cell repertoires in COVID-19. TCRdb's copy holds only in-frame clones and misses some; the assay was immunoSEQ multiplex PCR. The table lists some 230,000 clones, over 75% of them singletons, with 3% to 4% in the top ten. Sequencing was carried out using PBMCs or T cells enriched from blood (not recorded which). Source of these receptors: a woman aged 18-30 years in a cohort exposed to, infected with or recovered from COVID-19 (not recorded which).

The J gene is TRBJ1-5, the V gene TRBV2; TRBD1 matches 7 bases. The V gene end was trimmed by 2 bases and the J gene end by 3 bases; junction bases not matched to a gene: 4. CDR1 and CDR2 (germline): SNHLY, FYNNEI. The CDR3 is made up of 15 amino acids. The CDR3 reads CASSEQGVANQPQHF. The CDR3 DNA reads TGTGCCAGCAGTGAACAGGGGGTAGCCAATCAGCCCCAGCATTTT.

The rearrangement joins TRBV9 to TRBJ1-1, with D uncertain. In germline, CDR1 is SGDLS, CDR2 YYNGEE. The ends were cut back, 0 bases at V and 5 bases at J, with 14 bases in the middle. The CDR3 extends over 15 amino acids. CDR3 sequence: CASSVEGHPGTEAFF. The CDR3, as DNA: TGTGCCAGCAGCGTAGAAGGTCATCCGGGGACTGAAGCTTTCTTT.

This clone occurred once. The V call is TRBV2, the J call TRBJ1-2, with D possibly matching TRBD1 (6 bases). This CDR3 contains 14 residues. V was trimmed by 7 bases and J by 4 bases, leaving 16 bases between them. Germline V CDR1 and CDR2: SNHLY, FYNNEI. This CDR3 is CASKSGAVLYGYTF. CDR3 nucleotide sequence: TGTGCCAGCAAATCAGGGGCGGTCCTCTATGGCTACACCTTC.